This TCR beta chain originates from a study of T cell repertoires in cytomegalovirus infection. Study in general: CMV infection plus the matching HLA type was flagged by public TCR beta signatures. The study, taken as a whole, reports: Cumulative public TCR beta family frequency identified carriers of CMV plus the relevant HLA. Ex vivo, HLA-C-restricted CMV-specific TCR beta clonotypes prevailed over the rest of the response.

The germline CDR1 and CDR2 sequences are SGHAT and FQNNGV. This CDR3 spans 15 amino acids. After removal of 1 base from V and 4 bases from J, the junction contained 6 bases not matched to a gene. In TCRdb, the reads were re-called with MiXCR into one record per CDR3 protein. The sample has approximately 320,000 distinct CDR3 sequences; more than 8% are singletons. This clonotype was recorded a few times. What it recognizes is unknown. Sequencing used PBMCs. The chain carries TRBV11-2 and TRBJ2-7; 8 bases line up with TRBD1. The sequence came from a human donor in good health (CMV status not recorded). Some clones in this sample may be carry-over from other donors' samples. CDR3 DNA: TGTGCCAGCAGCTTAGTATCTGACAGGGGATACGAGCAGTACTTC. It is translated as CASSLVSDRGYEQYF.